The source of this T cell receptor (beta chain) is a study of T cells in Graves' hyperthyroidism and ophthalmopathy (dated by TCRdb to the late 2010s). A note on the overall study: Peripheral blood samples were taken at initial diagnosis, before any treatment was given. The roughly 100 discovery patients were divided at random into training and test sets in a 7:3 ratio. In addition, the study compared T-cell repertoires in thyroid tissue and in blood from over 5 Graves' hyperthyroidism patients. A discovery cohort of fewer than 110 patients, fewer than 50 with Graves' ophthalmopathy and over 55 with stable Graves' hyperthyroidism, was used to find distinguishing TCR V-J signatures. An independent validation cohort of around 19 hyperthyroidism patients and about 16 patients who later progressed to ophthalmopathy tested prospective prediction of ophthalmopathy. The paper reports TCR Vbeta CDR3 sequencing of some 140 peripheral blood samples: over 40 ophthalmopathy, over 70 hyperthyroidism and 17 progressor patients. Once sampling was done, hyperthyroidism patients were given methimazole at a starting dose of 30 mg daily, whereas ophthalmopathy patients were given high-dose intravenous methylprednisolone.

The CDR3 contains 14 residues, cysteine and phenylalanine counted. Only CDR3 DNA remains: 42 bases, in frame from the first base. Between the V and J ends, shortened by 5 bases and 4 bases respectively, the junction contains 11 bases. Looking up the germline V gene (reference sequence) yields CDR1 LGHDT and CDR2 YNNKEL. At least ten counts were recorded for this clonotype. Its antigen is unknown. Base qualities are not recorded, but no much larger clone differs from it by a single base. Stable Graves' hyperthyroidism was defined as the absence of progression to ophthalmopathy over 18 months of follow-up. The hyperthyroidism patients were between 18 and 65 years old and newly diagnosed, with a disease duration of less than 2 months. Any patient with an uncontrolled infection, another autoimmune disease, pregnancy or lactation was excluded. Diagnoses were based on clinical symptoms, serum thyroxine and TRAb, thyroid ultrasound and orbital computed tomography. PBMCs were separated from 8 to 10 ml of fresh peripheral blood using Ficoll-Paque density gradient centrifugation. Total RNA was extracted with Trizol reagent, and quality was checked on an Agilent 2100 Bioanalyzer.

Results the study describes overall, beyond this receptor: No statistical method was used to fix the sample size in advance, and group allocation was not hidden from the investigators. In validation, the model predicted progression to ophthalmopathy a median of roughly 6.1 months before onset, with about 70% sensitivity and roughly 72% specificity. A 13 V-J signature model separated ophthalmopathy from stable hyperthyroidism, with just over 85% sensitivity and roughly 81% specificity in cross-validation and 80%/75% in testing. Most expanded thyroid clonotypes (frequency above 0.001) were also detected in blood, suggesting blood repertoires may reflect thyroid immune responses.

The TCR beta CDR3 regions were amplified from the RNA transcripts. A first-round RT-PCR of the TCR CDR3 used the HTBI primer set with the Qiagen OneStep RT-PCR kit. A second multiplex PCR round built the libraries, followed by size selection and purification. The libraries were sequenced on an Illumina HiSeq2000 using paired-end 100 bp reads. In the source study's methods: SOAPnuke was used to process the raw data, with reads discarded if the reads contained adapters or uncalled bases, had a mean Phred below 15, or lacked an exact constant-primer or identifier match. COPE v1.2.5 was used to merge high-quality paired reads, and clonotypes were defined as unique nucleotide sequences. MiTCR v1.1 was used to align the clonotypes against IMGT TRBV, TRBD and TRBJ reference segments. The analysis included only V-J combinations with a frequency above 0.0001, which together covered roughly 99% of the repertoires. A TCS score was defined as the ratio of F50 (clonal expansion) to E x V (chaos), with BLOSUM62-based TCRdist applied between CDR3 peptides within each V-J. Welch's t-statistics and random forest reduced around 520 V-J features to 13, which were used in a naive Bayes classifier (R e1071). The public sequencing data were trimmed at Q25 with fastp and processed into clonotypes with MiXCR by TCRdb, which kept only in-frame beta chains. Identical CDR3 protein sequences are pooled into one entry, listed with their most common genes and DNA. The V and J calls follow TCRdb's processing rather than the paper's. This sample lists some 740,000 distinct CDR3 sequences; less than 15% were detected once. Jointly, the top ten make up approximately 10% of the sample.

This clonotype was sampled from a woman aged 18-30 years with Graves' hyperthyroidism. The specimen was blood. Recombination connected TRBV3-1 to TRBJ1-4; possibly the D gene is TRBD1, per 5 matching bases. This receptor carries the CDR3 CASSWDLGNEKLFF. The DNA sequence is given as TGTGCCAGCAGCTGGGACCTTGGTAATGAAAAACTGTTTTTT.